Shown below are 8 T cell receptor beta chains from a single sample sequenced in a study of identical twins. TCRdb re-analysed the 5' RACE reads in MiXCR, keeping a single row per CDR3 protein. Of about 470,000 distinct CDR3 sequences listed, 24% are singletons. This sample was also put to use in a study of T cells expressing NK-cell markers.

The sample was CD4+ T cells sorted from blood. Source of these receptors: a woman aged 18-29 years in good health.

The rearrangement joins TRBV20-1 to TRBJ2-2, with unresolved D. The CDR3 loop spans 16 amino acids. CDR1 is DFQATT, CDR2 SNEGSKA, per germline (reference sequence). Between the trimmed V and J ends, which lost 6 bases and 2 bases, there was a span of 19 bases. CDR3: CSALDPHRGNTGELFF. The CDR3 bases are TGCAGTGCCTTAGACCCGCACCGAGGAAACACCGGGGAGCTGTTTTTT.

The chain links TRBV20-1 to TRBJ2-5; 15 nucleotides agree with TRBD2. This CDR3 region has 18 residues. Germline CDR1 and CDR2: DFQATT and SNEGSKA (reference sequence). The trim removed 3 bases at V and 4 bases at J, leaving 12 bases unmatched. DNA for the CDR3: TGCAGTGCTAGGGGGACTAGCGGGGGGCCGGGTATCTCAGAGACCCAGTACTTC. This gives the protein CSARGTSGGPGISETQYF.

This clonotype was observed a few times. The chain carries TRBV30 and TRBJ1-6; TRBD1 agrees at 8 bases. The ends lost 8 bases at V and 5 bases at J; junction bases unmatched: 5. The CDR3 has 13 amino acids. Germline assignment: CDR1 GTSNPN and CDR2 SVGIG (reference sequence). CDR3 region: CAGGQGHNSPLHF. The CDR3 coding sequence is TGTGCCGGCGGACAGGGCCATAATTCACCCCTCCACTTT.

This clonotype was recorded a few times. The chain combines TRBV3-1 with TRBJ2-1; D possibly matches TRBD1 or TRBD2 (5 bases each). V was cut by 5 bases and J by 8 bases, with 13 bases left in between. The V gene's germline CDR1 is LGHDT and CDR2 YNNKEL (reference sequence). The CDR3 has 13 residues. The CDR3 sequence: CASSEGRRYEQFF. The CDR3 nucleotides are TGTGCCAGCAGCGAGGGACGTAGGTATGAGCAGTTCTTC.

This sequence joins TRBV5-1 and TRBJ1-6; D gene ambiguous. Germline V lookup: CDR1 SGHRS, CDR2 YFSETQ. This CDR3 has 14 amino acids. Trimming took off 3 bases at V and 7 bases at J, with 11 bases between the two ends. This CDR3 reads CASSSTLQNSPLHF. CDR3 in DNA: TGCGCCAGCAGCTCAACCCTGCAAAATTCACCCCTCCACTTT.

A few counts support this clonotype. This chain connects TRBV20-1 to TRBJ2-5, with TRBD2 matching over 9 bases. Trimming took 3 bases from V and 5 from J; bases not matched to a gene: 10. Germline CDR1 is DFQATT and CDR2 is SNEGSKA (reference sequence). The CDR3 is 15 residues long. Here the CDR3 reads CSASPAGGQRETQYF. CDR3 DNA: TGCAGTGCTAGTCCAGCGGGAGGACAAAGGGAGACCCAGTACTTC.

The chain uses TRBV6-1 and TRBJ1-4, with D uncertain. The CDR3 loop spans 15 amino acids. The ends were cut back, 6 bases at V and 8 bases at J, with 19 bases in the middle. Germline loops: CDR1 MNHNS, CDR2 SASEGT. The CDR3 DNA is TGTGCCAGCAGCCCGGCGGGGTCTTTAGGCGAAAAACTGTTTTTT. Translation: CASSPAGSLGEKLFF.

The chain carries TRBV5-8 and TRBJ2-1, with 7 nucleotides matching TRBD1. Germline CDR1 SGHTS, CDR2 YDEGEE. This CDR3 has 17 amino acids. V shed 0 bases and J 2 bases; nucleotides not matched to a gene: 8. This CDR3 reads CASSLAKGAIPYNEQFF. CDR3 coding DNA: TGTGCCAGCAGCTTGGCCAAGGGGGCGATACCCTACAATGAGCAGTTCTTC.